This T cell receptor (beta chain) was recorded in a study of T cells in Graves' hyperthyroidism and ophthalmopathy. Across the study: Peripheral blood draws took place at initial diagnosis, ahead of any treatment.

The investigators amplified TCR beta CDR3 regions from RNA transcripts. RT-PCR in the first round (using the HTBI primer set) targeted the TCR CDR3. One entry per CDR3 protein, called by TCRdb with MiXCR from the multiplex PCR reads. The sample has around 620,000 distinct CDR3 sequences; roughly 17% are singletons. These patients, aged 18 to 65, had recently diagnosed hyperthyroidism lasting under 2 months. Orbital computed tomography, thyroid ultrasound, serum thyroxine and TRAb, and clinical symptoms together informed the diagnoses. Findings and limits, study-wide: Blood shared most expanded thyroid clonotypes above 0.001.

This clonotype was recorded at least ten times. Antigen unknown. Germline V gene data show CDR1 as MNHEY and CDR2 as SVGEGT. V was pared by 2 bases and J by 1 base, with 13 bases between. The CDR3 is made up of 16 amino acids. The sequenced sample was blood. This clonotype originated in a woman aged 25 to 39 with Graves' hyperthyroidism. The chain recombines TRBV6-2 or TRBV6-3 with TRBJ2-3, with D perhaps TRBD1 or TRBD2 (5 bases each). CDR3 sequence: CASSYDPGRGTDTQYF. The DNA of the CDR3 is TGTGCCAGCAGTTACGATCCGGGGCGAGGCACAGATACGCAGTATTTT.